These T cell receptor beta chains were read from a single sample in a study of cytotoxic CD8 clonotypes in ibrutinib-treated CLL. Generated by immunoSEQ multiplex PCR, the TCRdb table keeps only in-frame clones and is missing some. The profile shows roughly 150,000 clones, roughly 84% of them singletons. This specimen consisted of PBMCs, obtained at disease progression, from a patient treated with ibrutinib. These receptors came from a human donor with chronic lymphocytic leukemia. The CDR3 runs from the conserved cysteine through the conserved F or W. Each record gives: D gene, V gene, clone size, J gene, CDR3 DNA, CDR3 protein. A D gene is named only where the DNA matches it firmly. Clone size, where shown, is once, few, many, or a class for clones that have expanded.

d_call: TRBD1
v_call: TRBV5-5
clone_size: few
j_call: TRBJ1-2
cdr3_nt: TGTGCCAGCAGCCTACCGACAGGGAACTATGGCTACACCTTC
cdr3_aa: CASSLPTGNYGYTF

d_call: -
v_call: TRBV28
clone_size: -
j_call: TRBJ2-2
cdr3_nt: TGTGCCAGCAGTTTATTTGGACGAAACACCGGGGAGCTGTTTTTT
cdr3_aa: CASSLFGRNTGELFF

d_call: -
v_call: TRBV11-2
clone_size: -
j_call: TRBJ1-1
cdr3_nt: TGTGCCAGCAGCTTAGAGGTGAAGGGGCCCACTGAAGCTTTCTTT
cdr3_aa: CASSLEVKGPTEAFF

d_call: -
v_call: TRBV5-1
clone_size: -
j_call: TRBJ1-2
cdr3_nt: TGCGCCAGCAGCTTAGAGACGGTCGTCTCTGGCTACACCTTC
cdr3_aa: CASSLETVVSGYTF

d_call: TRBD2
v_call: TRBV6-1
clone_size: -
j_call: TRBJ2-1
cdr3_nt: TGTGCCAGCAGTGAATCTGCGGGAGGGTTTAATGAGCAGTTCTTC
cdr3_aa: CASSESAGGFNEQFF

d_call: TRBD2
v_call: TRBV11-1
clone_size: -
j_call: TRBJ2-1
cdr3_nt: TGTGCCAGCAGCTTAGGACTAGCGGGAGACAATGAGCAGTTCTTC
cdr3_aa: CASSLGLAGDNEQFF

d_call: TRBD1
v_call: TRBV30
clone_size: -
j_call: TRBJ1-1
cdr3_nt: TGTGCCGCAGACAGGGGGGGTACTGAAGCTTTCTTT
cdr3_aa: CAADRGGTEAFF

d_call: -
v_call: TRBV27
clone_size: -
j_call: TRBJ1-1
cdr3_nt: TGTGCCAGCAGTTTATGGGCGGGGGGAGTGAACACTGAAGCTTTCTTT
cdr3_aa: CASSLWAGGVNTEAFF

d_call: -
v_call: TRBV5-1
clone_size: -
j_call: TRBJ2-7
cdr3_nt: TGCGCCAGCAGTCCTGGCTTTGGGCGCGAGCAGTACTTC
cdr3_aa: CASSPGFGREQYF

d_call: TRBD1
v_call: TRBV28
clone_size: -
j_call: TRBJ1-1
cdr3_nt: TGTGCCAGCAGTTCTCACAGGGGGGGGTCTGAAGCTTTCTTT
cdr3_aa: CASSSHRGGSEAFF

d_call: TRBD1
v_call: TRBV11-1
clone_size: -
j_call: TRBJ2-3
cdr3_nt: TGTGCCAGCAGCCCGGACAGGTTAGAAGATACGCAGTATTTT
cdr3_aa: CASSPDRLEDTQYF

d_call: -
v_call: TRBV19
clone_size: -
j_call: TRBJ2-2
cdr3_nt: TGTGCCAGTAGTCTGGGTGCGAACACCGGGGAGCTGTTTTTT
cdr3_aa: CASSLGANTGELFF

d_call: TRBD1
v_call: TRBV2
clone_size: few
j_call: TRBJ1-5
cdr3_nt: TGTGCCAGCAGCCGCCGGGACAGTCGGTATAGCAATCAGCCCCAGCATTTT
cdr3_aa: CASSRRDSRYSNQPQHF

d_call: -
v_call: TRBV29-1
clone_size: -
j_call: TRBJ2-2
cdr3_nt: TGCAGCGTTGCATCCCAGATGGGGTACACCGGGGAGCTGTTTTTT
cdr3_aa: CSVASQMGYTGELFF

d_call: TRBD2
v_call: TRBV2
clone_size: -
j_call: TRBJ2-7
cdr3_nt: TGTGCCAGCAGTGAAAATTTGGCCGCAAGCGGGAGTCGCTACGAGCAGTACTTC
cdr3_aa: CASSENLAASGSRYEQYF

d_call: -
v_call: TRBV6-1
clone_size: -
j_call: TRBJ1-1
cdr3_nt: TGTGCCAGCAGTGAAAGGTGGGTATCTGGCACTGAAGCTTTCTTT
cdr3_aa: CASSERWVSGTEAFF

d_call: -
v_call: TRBV6-1
clone_size: once
j_call: TRBJ2-7
cdr3_nt: TGTGCCAGCAGTGAAGTTTGGGGTCCCTACGAGCAGTACTTC
cdr3_aa: CASSEVWGPYEQYF

d_call: -
v_call: TRBV28
clone_size: -
j_call: TRBJ2-7
cdr3_nt: TGTGCCAGCAGTTTTTCGGGGTATAAGCAGTACTTC
cdr3_aa: CASSFSGYKQYF

d_call: -
v_call: TRBV7-7
clone_size: -
j_call: TRBJ2-2
cdr3_nt: TGTGCCAGCAGTTGGGGGCAGGGAGGCACCGGGGAGCTGTTTTTT
cdr3_aa: CASSWGQGGTGELFF

d_call: TRBD2
v_call: TRBV5-1
clone_size: -
j_call: TRBJ2-3
cdr3_nt: TGCGCCAGCAGCTTGGACGTTATGAGCGGGAGGACGGTAACTGCGGATACGCAGTATTTT
cdr3_aa: CASSLDVMSGRTVTADTQYF

d_call: -
v_call: TRBV5-6
clone_size: -
j_call: TRBJ2-6
cdr3_nt: TGTGCCAGCAGCTCTCAGGGTTTTGGGGCCAACGTCCTGACTTTC
cdr3_aa: CASSSQGFGANVLTF

d_call: TRBD2
v_call: TRBV19
clone_size: -
j_call: TRBJ2-3
cdr3_nt: TGTGCCAGTAGTTCGCGGGCGAAGAATCTAGCGGGAGGGATTCCGTATTTT
cdr3_aa: CASSSRAKNLAGGIPYF

d_call: TRBD1
v_call: TRBV10-3
clone_size: -
j_call: TRBJ2-7
cdr3_nt: TGTGCCATCAGATGGGACAGGGAAACCTACGAGCAGTACTTC
cdr3_aa: CAIRWDRETYEQYF

d_call: TRBD1
v_call: TRBV2
clone_size: -
j_call: TRBJ2-5
cdr3_nt: TGTGCCAGCAGTGGACAGGGGATGTGGGAGACCCAGTACTTC
cdr3_aa: CASSGQGMWETQYF

d_call: -
v_call: TRBV10-3
clone_size: -
j_call: TRBJ1-5
cdr3_nt: TGTGCCATCAGCGTAGGGGGGGATAGCAATCAGCCCCAGCATTTT
cdr3_aa: CAISVGGDSNQPQHF

d_call: TRBD1
v_call: TRBV5-8
clone_size: -
j_call: TRBJ1-1
cdr3_nt: TGTGCCAGCAGCCTGACAGGGGGCGCAGTCACTGAAGCTTTCTTT
cdr3_aa: CASSLTGGAVTEAFF

d_call: TRBD1
v_call: TRBV25-1
clone_size: -
j_call: TRBJ2-7
cdr3_nt: TGTGCCAGCAGAGGGACAGAAAAATACGAGCAGTACTTC
cdr3_aa: CASRGTEKYEQYF

d_call: TRBD2
v_call: TRBV18
clone_size: -
j_call: TRBJ2-7
cdr3_nt: TGTGCCAGCTCAGCGACTAGCGGGAGTTACGAGCAGTACTTC
cdr3_aa: CASSATSGSYEQYF

d_call: TRBD2
v_call: TRBV27
clone_size: -
j_call: TRBJ2-3
cdr3_nt: TGTGCCAGCAGGAGTACTAGCGGGAGGTGGGGTGCAGATACGCAGTATTTT
cdr3_aa: CASRSTSGRWGADTQYF

d_call: -
v_call: TRBV28
clone_size: -
j_call: TRBJ2-6
cdr3_nt: TGTGCCAGCAGCCCCCCCGGGGGGCTGGCCAACGTCCTGACTTTC
cdr3_aa: CASSPPGGLANVLTF

d_call: -
v_call: TRBV30
clone_size: -
j_call: TRBJ1-5
cdr3_nt: TGTGCCTGGGGTTGGAGAAATCAGCCCCAGCATTTT
cdr3_aa: CAWGWRNQPQHF

d_call: -
v_call: TRBV18
clone_size: -
j_call: TRBJ1-5
cdr3_nt: TGTGCCAGCTCACCCATCGTGCAGGGGAGTAAAAATCAGCCCCAGCATTTT
cdr3_aa: CASSPIVQGSKNQPQHF

d_call: TRBD2
v_call: TRBV7-2
clone_size: -
j_call: TRBJ2-7
cdr3_nt: TGTGCCAGCAGCTCATTAGCGGGAGGGCTCTACGAGCAGTACTTC
cdr3_aa: CASSSLAGGLYEQYF

d_call: TRBD1
v_call: TRBV19
clone_size: -
j_call: TRBJ1-5
cdr3_nt: TGTGCCACTAAACGTGGACAGGGATATCAGCCCCAGCATTTT
cdr3_aa: CATKRGQGYQPQHF

d_call: -
v_call: TRBV7-9
clone_size: once
j_call: TRBJ2-7
cdr3_nt: TGTGCCAGCAGCTTAGGAACCAATGGGGGGAGCTCCTACGAGCAGTACTTC
cdr3_aa: CASSLGTNGGSSYEQYF

d_call: -
v_call: TRBV6-6
clone_size: -
j_call: TRBJ1-1
cdr3_nt: TGTGCCAGCAGCCGACCGACAGAAGCCTCTGAAGCTTTCTTT
cdr3_aa: CASSRPTEASEAFF

d_call: TRBD1
v_call: TRBV2
clone_size: -
j_call: TRBJ2-2
cdr3_nt: TGTGCCAGCAGAAATCACCCGGGACAGGGGGGTTCGGCCACCGGGGAGCTGTTTTTT
cdr3_aa: CASRNHPGQGGSATGELFF

d_call: -
v_call: TRBV5-6
clone_size: -
j_call: TRBJ1-5
cdr3_nt: TGTGCCAGCAGCTCGATGTGGGGTAATCAGCCCCAGCATTTT
cdr3_aa: CASSSMWGNQPQHF

d_call: -
v_call: TRBV6-6
clone_size: -
j_call: TRBJ1-1
cdr3_nt: TGTGCCAGCAAGGGGACAACCATGAACACTGAAGCTTTCTTT
cdr3_aa: CASKGTTMNTEAFF

d_call: -
v_call: TRBV5-1
clone_size: -
j_call: TRBJ2-1
cdr3_nt: TGCGCCAGCAGCTTGGGATTTGGGGTAGTCTGGCCTGAGCAGTTCTTC
cdr3_aa: CASSLGFGVVWPEQFF

d_call: -
v_call: TRBV18
clone_size: -
j_call: TRBJ1-1
cdr3_nt: TGTGCCAGCTCACCGGACCCGGGCAACACTGAAGCTTTCTTT
cdr3_aa: CASSPDPGNTEAFF

d_call: TRBD1
v_call: TRBV5-1
clone_size: -
j_call: TRBJ2-7
cdr3_nt: TGCGCCAGCAGCCTAGGGGGCGCCGACGAGCAGTACTTC
cdr3_aa: CASSLGGADEQYF

d_call: -
v_call: TRBV2
clone_size: -
j_call: TRBJ2-2
cdr3_nt: TGTGCCAGCAGTGAAAATCTGCGGGGCACCGGGGAGCTGTTTTTT
cdr3_aa: CASSENLRGTGELFF

d_call: -
v_call: TRBV5-7
clone_size: -
j_call: TRBJ1-2
cdr3_nt: TGTGCCAGCAGCTTGGTGGGGGCCGGAGGCTACACCTTC
cdr3_aa: CASSLVGAGGYTF

d_call: TRBD1
v_call: TRBV7-8
clone_size: -
j_call: TRBJ2-7
cdr3_nt: TGTGCCAGCAGCTCGCAAGGGGGCACCTACGAGCAGTACTTC
cdr3_aa: CASSSQGGTYEQYF

d_call: -
v_call: TRBV7-9
clone_size: -
j_call: TRBJ1-2
cdr3_nt: TGTGCCAGCAGCTTAATCCGGACACAAAACCGTGGCTACACCTTC
cdr3_aa: CASSLIRTQNRGYTF

d_call: TRBD1
v_call: TRBV5-4
clone_size: -
j_call: TRBJ2-7
cdr3_nt: TGTGCCAGCAGCTTGGATGGGACAGGGAGGGAGCAGTACTTC
cdr3_aa: CASSLDGTGREQYF

d_call: TRBD2
v_call: TRBV6-1
clone_size: -
j_call: TRBJ2-1
cdr3_nt: TGTGCCCTACCTGCGGGAGAAGAGCAGTTCTTC
cdr3_aa: CALPAGEEQFF

d_call: TRBD2
v_call: TRBV28
clone_size: -
j_call: TRBJ2-3
cdr3_nt: TGTGCCAGTCCCTCAACACTAGCGGGAGGGTGGAATACGCAGTATTTT
cdr3_aa: CASPSTLAGGWNTQYF

d_call: TRBD2
v_call: TRBV11-2
clone_size: few
j_call: TRBJ2-1
cdr3_nt: TGTGCCAGCAGCTTAGACCTCCGGGTAGCGGGAGGGCCTTCCTACAATGAGCAGTTCTTC
cdr3_aa: CASSLDLRVAGGPSYNEQFF